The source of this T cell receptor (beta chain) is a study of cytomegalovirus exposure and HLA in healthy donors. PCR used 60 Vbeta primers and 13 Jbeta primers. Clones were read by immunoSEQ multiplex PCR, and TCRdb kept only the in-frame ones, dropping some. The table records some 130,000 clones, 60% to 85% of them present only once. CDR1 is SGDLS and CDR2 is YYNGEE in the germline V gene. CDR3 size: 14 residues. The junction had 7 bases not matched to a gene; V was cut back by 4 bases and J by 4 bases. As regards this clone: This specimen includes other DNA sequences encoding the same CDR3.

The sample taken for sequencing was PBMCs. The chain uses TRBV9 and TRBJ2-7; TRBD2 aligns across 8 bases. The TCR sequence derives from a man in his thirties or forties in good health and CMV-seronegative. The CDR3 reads CASSPGTSLYEQYF. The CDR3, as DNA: TGTGCCAGCAGCCCCGGGACTAGTTTATACGAGCAGTACTTC. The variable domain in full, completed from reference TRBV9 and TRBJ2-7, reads DSGVTQTPKHLITATGQRVTLRCSPRSGDLSVYWYQQSLDQGLQFLIQYYNGEERAKGNILERFSAQQFPDLHSELNLSSLELGDSALYFCASSPGTSLYEQYFGPGTRLTVT.